Following are 32 T cell receptor beta chains from one sample sequenced in a study of T cells in Graves' hyperthyroidism and ophthalmopathy. TCR beta CDR3 regions were amplified from RNA transcripts. The HTBI set primed first-round TCR CDR3 RT-PCR. TCRdb re-analysed the multiplex PCR reads in MiXCR, keeping a single row per CDR3 protein. The sample contains hundreds of thousands of distinct CDR3 sequences, approximately 15% of which appear only once. The sample taken for sequencing was blood. These receptors came from a young woman with Graves' hyperthyroidism that later progressed to Graves' ophthalmopathy.

This clonotype was detected many times. This sequence joins TRBV20-1 and TRBJ2-3, with D tentatively TRBD1 (6 bases). The germline gives CDR1 DFQATT, CDR2 SNEGSKA (reference sequence). The length of the CDR3 is 15 residues. V was cut by 0 bases and J by 1 base, with 11 bases left in between. CDR3 sequence: CSAREGAPRTDTQYF. CDR3 DNA: TGCAGTGCTAGAGAGGGGGCCCCCCGCACAGATACGCAGTATTTT.

There are a few counts of this clonotype. J is TRBJ1-1 and V is TRBV6-2 or TRBV6-3; D is possibly TRBD1 (6 bases). Germline-derived CDR1 and CDR2 are MNHEY and SVGEGT. The V end was cut by 6 bases, the J end by 8 bases, with 13 bases between. The CDR3 is 12 amino acids. The CDR3 reads CASRPGQLEAFF. CDR3 bases: TGTGCCAGCAGACCCGGACAGCTCGAAGCTTTCTTT.

This clonotype was counted only a few times. V and J are TRBV5-1 and TRBJ2-2; the D is unclear. The CDR3 is 14 amino acids. Looked up from germline, CDR1 is SGHRS and CDR2 is YFSETQ. Trimming cost V 7 bases and J 0 bases, with 10 bases left between them. This CDR3 reads CASLEIPNTGELFF. The CDR3 nucleotides are TGCGCCAGCCTAGAGATACCGAACACCGGGGAGCTGTTTTTT.

This clonotype was picked up many times. V and J are TRBV28 and TRBJ1-2; 12 nucleotides agree with TRBD1. Germline CDR1 MDHEN, CDR2 SYDVKM. This CDR3 is 15 amino acids long. J was trimmed by 7 bases and V by 6 bases; bases with no gene match: 9. As DNA, the CDR3 is TGTGCCAGCAGAGGGGACAGGGGGCTTGTTAGTGGCTACACCTTC. As protein: CASRGDRGLVSGYTF.

The V and J genes are TRBV9 and TRBJ2-1; 8 nucleotides align to TRBD2. CDR1 is SGDLS and CDR2 is YYNGEE in the germline V gene. The CDR3 length is 14 residues. The V segment lost 0 bases and the J segment 6 bases; nucleotides outside the gene matches: 2. The CDR3 loop is CASSVAGGPNEQFF. The CDR3 DNA reads TGTGCCAGCAGCGTAGCGGGAGGGCCCAATGAGCAGTTCTTC.

This clonotype was seen a handful of times. This chain connects TRBV19 to TRBJ1-2; 9 positions match TRBD1. CDR3 length: 15 amino acids. Looked up from germline, CDR1 is LNHDA and CDR2 is SQIVND (reference sequence). The junction had 11 bases not matched to a gene; V was cut back by 5 bases and J by 7 bases. The DNA of the CDR3 is TGTGCCAGTAGTCCCCGGACAGGGGCTGAGGCTGGCTACACCTTC. Its translation is CASSPRTGAEAGYTF.

This clonotype has just a few counts. The rearrangement uses TRBV7-3 and TRBJ2-2, with D perhaps assigned TRBD1 or TRBD2 (6 bases each). Germline V gene sequence: CDR1 SGHTA, CDR2 FQGTGA. The CDR3 is made up of 16 amino acids. Trimming stripped 5 bases from V and 3 bases from J, with 16 bases between. The CDR3 spells CASSPPEGGYTGELFF. The CDR3 bases are TGTGCCAGCAGCCCACCGGAAGGGGGGTACACCGGGGAGCTGTTTTTT.

The V call is TRBV6-1, the J call TRBJ2-5, with D possibly TRBD2 on 6 matching bases. The V end was cut by 6 bases, the J end by 3 bases, with 17 bases between. The CDR3 has 15 amino acids. The germline CDR1 and CDR2 sequences are MNHNS and SASEGT. The CDR3 sequence: CASSDGAGRKETQYF. CDR3 DNA sequence: TGTGCCAGCAGCGACGGGGCGGGACGGAAAGAGACCCAGTACTTC.

This clonotype was seen only a few times. This chain joins TRBV15 and TRBJ1-2; D ambiguous. CDR1 LNHNV and CDR2 YYDKDF come from the germline V gene (reference sequence). The V gene lost 0 bases and the J gene lost 3 bases, with 5 bases spanning the gap. The CDR3 runs 13 residues. CDR3 in amino acids: CATSRETDYGYTF. In nucleotides, the CDR3 is TGTGCCACCAGCAGAGAGACGGACTATGGCTACACCTTC.

Only a few counts were recorded for this clonotype. The rearrangement uses TRBV14 and TRBJ2-7, with 10 bases fitting TRBD2. The CDR3 is 16 residues long. Germline CDR1 is SGHDN and CDR2 is FVKESK. J lost 7 bases, V lost 0 bases, and 9 bases had no gene match. As DNA, the CDR3 is TGTGCCAGCAGCCAAGATCCCCTAGCGGGAGCGGGGGAGCAGTACTTC. Translated, it gives CASSQDPLAGAGEQYF.

This clonotype appeared many times. The rearrangement uses TRBV24-1 and TRBJ2-2, with 10 positions matching TRBD1. Germline V CDR1 and CDR2: KGHDR, SFDVKD. The CDR3 totals 15 residues. The J segment lost 3 bases and the V segment lost 7 bases, leaving 4 bases of the junction unmatched. In nucleotides, the CDR3 is TGTGCCACCAGGAGGACAGGGGGGGACACCGGGGAGCTGTTTTTT. Protein product: CATRRTGGDTGELFF.

The sample holds many counts of this clonotype. The rearrangement uses TRBV27 and TRBJ2-7; 7 bases match TRBD1. The CDR3 length is 13 residues. Losses at the gene ends were 6 bases for V and 4 bases for J; bases not matched to a gene: 6. Germline V gene sequence: CDR1 MNHEY, CDR2 SMNVEV (reference sequence). The CDR3 sequence is CASRHDREYEQYF. The CDR3, as DNA: TGTGCCAGCAGACATGACAGGGAGTACGAGCAGTACTTC.

This clonotype was seen a handful of times. A much more abundant neighbour one base away suggests this may be a read error. The V and J genes are TRBV12-5 and TRBJ2-5, with TRBD2 identical over 8 bases. Germline V gene data show CDR1 as LGHNT and CDR2 as FRNRAP. The CDR3 length is 14 residues. CDR3: CASGSLAEQETQHF. The CDR3 nucleotides are TGTGCTAGTGGTTCACTAGCGGAGCAAGAGACCCAGCACTTC.

The J gene is TRBJ2-1, the V gene TRBV11-2, with 12 bases lining up with TRBD1. In germline, CDR1 is SGHAT, CDR2 FQNNGV. Unmatched junction bases numbered 11, after V lost 1 base and J lost 4 bases. This CDR3 is built from 19 residues. The CDR3 region is CASSLAFTGQGAPYNEQFF. DNA for the CDR3: TGTGCCAGCAGCTTAGCTTTTACGGGACAGGGGGCCCCTTACAATGAGCAGTTCTTC.

In its sample, this clonotype was seen many times. This chain connects TRBV7-9 to TRBJ1-6; perhaps TRBD1 as D (6 bases). The CDR3 is 18 amino acids. V shed 5 bases and J shed 7 bases, with 24 bases lying between them. Germline V gene lookup returns CDR1 SEHNR and CDR2 FQNEAQ (reference sequence). This CDR3 reads CASSPGDIGTRVNSPLHF. The CDR3 DNA is TGTGCCAGCAGCCCGGGGGACATTGGGACCCGGGTAAATTCACCCCTCCACTTT.

The J gene is TRBJ1-6, the V gene TRBV5-1, with D unclear. CDR1 is SGHRS, CDR2 YFSETQ, per germline. Trimming stripped 1 base from V and 9 bases from J, with 11 bases between. The CDR3 is 14 amino acids. The CDR3 DNA reads TGCGCCAGCAGCTTGAGTCGGTCTGCTTCACCCCTCCACTTT. Amino acids: CASSLSRSASPLHF. Full variable domain (missing parts from reference TRBV5-1 and TRBJ1-6): KAGVTQTPRYLIKTRGQQVTLSCSPISGHRSVSWYQQTPGQGLQFLFEYFSETQRNKGNFPGRFSGRQFSNSRSEMNVSTLELGDSALYLCASSLSRSASPLHFGNGTRLTVT.

This clonotype showed up many times. V gene TRBV28 combines with J gene TRBJ2-3, with 7 bases aligning to TRBD2. J gave up 2 bases and V 2 bases, and 7 bases lay outside the gene matches. Per the germline V gene, CDR1 is MDHEN and CDR2 is SYDVKM. This CDR3 contains 16 residues. The CDR3 reads CASSLGASGTTDTQYF. Written as DNA, the CDR3 is TGTGCCAGCAGTTTAGGGGCTAGCGGAACCACAGATACGCAGTATTTT. The whole variable domain, filled in from reference TRBV28 and TRBJ2-3, reads DVKVTQSSRYLVKRTGEKVFLECVQDMDHENMFWYRQDPGLGLRLIYFSYDVKMKEKGDIPEGYSVSREKKERFSLILESASTNQTSMYLCASSLGASGTTDTQYFGPGTRLTVL.

The chain combines TRBV12-5 with TRBJ2-7; TRBD2 is a possible D gene (5 bases). The CDR3 spans 13 residues. Germline values: CDR1 LGHNT, CDR2 FRNRAP. The ends were cut back, 6 bases at V and 3 bases at J, with 12 bases in the middle. The CDR3 region is CASGNGMVYEQYF. CDR3 DNA: TGTGCTAGTGGGAACGGGATGGTCTACGAGCAGTACTTC. The complete variable domain, with remaining parts taken from reference TRBV12-5 and TRBJ2-7, reads DARVTQTPRHKVTEMGQEVTMRCQPILGHNTVFWYRQTMMQGLELLAYFRNRAPLDDSGMPKDRFSAEMPDATLATLKIQPSEPRDSAVYFCASGNGMVYEQYFGPGTRLTVT.

The rearrangement uses TRBV18 and TRBJ2-6; D might be TRBD2 (7 bases). This CDR3 spans 20 amino acids. Germline CDR1 and CDR2: KGHSH and LQKENI. Between the trimmed V and J ends, which lost 3 bases and 1 base, there was a span of 22 bases. In DNA, the CDR3 is TGTGCCAGCTCACCTGCCCCTTCGGGGGGCTATGGGTCTGGGGCCAACGTCCTGACTTTC. Translation: CASSPAPSGGYGSGANVLTF.

This clonotype was found many times. Here the CDR3 DNA reads TGTGCCAGTAGTATACGGGGGGATTTAAGGGACACTGAAGCTTTCTTT. Protein sequence: CASSIRGDLRDTEAFF. J is TRBJ1-1 and V is TRBV19; a weak D match, TRBD1 (5 bases). Germline CDR1 reads LNHDA; CDR2 reads SQIVND (reference sequence). The V end was cut by 2 bases, the J end by 3 bases, with 16 bases between. The length of the CDR3 is 16 residues.

This clonotype has a count of ten or more. This sequence joins TRBV11-2 and TRBJ1-1, with D unclear. The CDR3 is made up of 13 amino acids. Per germline, CDR1 SGHAT and CDR2 FQNNGV. Trimming cost V 0 bases and J 6 bases, with 8 bases left between them. CDR3 sequence: CASSLDILAEAFF. In DNA form, the CDR3 reads TGTGCCAGCAGCTTAGATATACTGGCTGAAGCTTTCTTT.

J is TRBJ2-3 and V is TRBV6-2 or TRBV6-3; 11 nucleotides line up with TRBD2. Unmatched junction bases numbered 6, after V lost 0 bases and J lost 4 bases. The CDR3 is made up of 17 amino acids. The V gene's germline CDR1 is MNHEY and CDR2 SVGEGT. The CDR3, as DNA: TGTGCCAGCAGTTACTCCCTAGCGGGAGGCCGCGCAGATACGCAGTATTTT. It is translated as CASSYSLAGGRADTQYF.

This clonotype showed up just a few times. V gene TRBV7-8 combines with J gene TRBJ2-2; a weak D match, TRBD1 (6 bases). This CDR3 has 17 residues. Looked up from germline, CDR1 is SGHVS and CDR2 is FQNEAQ. Trimming removed 5 bases from V and 2 bases from J, with 18 bases in between. Here the CDR3 DNA reads TGTGCCAGCAGCCAAATGCTCTACAGGGACAACACCGGGGAGCTGTTTTTT. Protein product: CASSQMLYRDNTGELFF.

This clonotype was recorded at least ten times. The chain joins TRBV6-5 to TRBJ1-1, with D tentatively TRBD1 (6 bases). Germline V gene sequence: CDR1 MNHEY, CDR2 SVGAGI. This CDR3 has 14 residues. Trimming took off 0 bases at V and 4 bases at J, with 9 bases between the two ends. In DNA, the CDR3 is TGTGCCAGCAGTTACTCACAGGGACTCACTGAAGCTTTCTTT. Its protein product is CASSYSQGLTEAFF.

This clonotype was recorded at least ten times. This rearrangement joins TRBV30 to TRBJ2-1; TRBD1 might be the D (6 bases). Germline V gives CDR1 GTSNPN, CDR2 SVGIG (reference sequence). V dropped 0 bases and J dropped 7 bases, with 10 bases sitting between them. The CDR3 runs to 13 residues. CDR3 residues: CAWSVGRGNEQFF. CDR3 bases: TGTGCCTGGAGTGTAGGTAGGGGGAATGAGCAGTTCTTC.

This clonotype was counted only a few times. This chain connects TRBV13 to TRBJ2-3; no firm D call. The V and J ends lost 0 bases and 9 bases respectively, with 7 bases between them. The CDR3 sequence is 12 residues long. Germline CDR1 and CDR2: PRHDT and FYEKMQ (reference sequence). The DNA for the CDR3 is TGTGCCAGCAGCTTAGGGACTCAGACGCAGTATTTT. It specifies CASSLGTQTQYF.

This clonotype has a count of ten or more. V is TRBV30 and J is TRBJ1-1; possible D gene TRBD1, 6 bases. The germline gives CDR1 GTSNPN, CDR2 SVGIG (reference sequence). V was clipped by 3 bases and J by 3 bases, with 11 bases between them. CDR3 length: 13 residues. This CDR3 is CAWSYREDTEAFF. For the CDR3, the DNA is TGTGCCTGGAGCTACAGGGAGGACACTGAAGCTTTCTTT.

There are many counts of this clonotype. The J gene is TRBJ2-7, the V gene TRBV6-2 or TRBV6-3; D ambiguous. CDR1 and CDR2 (germline): MNHEY, SVGEGT. V was cut by 5 bases and J by 1 base, with 18 bases left in between. CDR3 length: 16 residues. CDR3 bases: TGTGCCAGCAGTCTCACTCGGGCCGCCGCGTCCTACGAGCAGTACTTC. It translates to CASSLTRAAASYEQYF.

This clonotype has just a few counts. The rearrangement links TRBV7-9 to TRBJ1-4; TRBD1 is a possible D gene (5 bases). The V gene's germline CDR1 is SEHNR and CDR2 FQNEAQ (reference sequence). The ends were cut back, 1 base at V and 5 bases at J, with 8 bases in the middle. This CDR3 has 14 amino acids. DNA of the CDR3: TGTGCCAGCAGCTTAGTGGGGGGGAATGAAAAACTGTTTTTT. As protein: CASSLVGGNEKLFF.

The sample holds many counts of this clonotype. CDR3 coding DNA: TGTGCCAGTAGTAAGTCTGACTCTGGGGCCAACGTCCTGACTTTC. Protein product: CASSKSDSGANVLTF. The gene calls are TRBV19 and TRBJ2-6, with D hard to call. Germline values: CDR1 LNHDA, CDR2 SQIVND (reference sequence). Between the trimmed V and J ends, which lost 4 bases and 0 bases, there was a span of 7 bases. The CDR3 totals 15 residues.

CDR3 bases: TGTGCCAGCCGGACAGGGTTGGGCACTGAAGCTTTCTTT. Protein product: CASRTGLGTEAFF. This sequence joins TRBV2 and TRBJ1-1, with TRBD1 matching over 8 bases. The germline CDR1 and CDR2 sequences are SNHLY and FYNNEI. Losses at the gene ends were 8 bases for V and 4 bases for J; bases not matched to a gene: 6. The CDR3 spans 13 residues.

The V and J genes are TRBV19 and TRBJ2-1, with 11 bases that match TRBD2. The V segment lost 5 bases and the J segment 5 bases; nucleotides outside the gene matches: 5. Germline CDR1 is LNHDA and CDR2 is SQIVND (reference sequence). This CDR3 is 15 amino acids long. The CDR3 DNA follows: TGTGCCAGTAGTGGACAGGGACTAGCGGACAATGAGCAGTTCTTC. Amino acid sequence: CASSGQGLADNEQFF.